This TCR beta chain comes out of a study of identical twins. Points from the study as a whole: Carriage of fewer insertions was seen in abundant cord blood beta clonotypes, whereas memory repertoires showed none.

Healthy Caucasians alone served as donors. Germline assignment: CDR1 SNHLY and CDR2 FYNNEI. CDR3 length equals 16 residues. Between the trimmed V and J ends, which lost 3 bases and 0 bases, there was a span of 13 bases. Worth noting for this clonotype: Its antigen remains unknown.

One entry per CDR3 protein results from TCRdb running MiXCR on the 5' RACE reads. The table has more than 400,000 distinct CDR3 sequences, roughly 15% seen once. These records were also assigned to another study, of yellow fever vaccine responses in identical twins.

The sequence was obtained from a woman aged 18-29 years in good health. The gene calls are TRBV2 and TRBJ2-3, with D possibly matching TRBD1 (6 bases). The sequencing sample was made of CD4+ T cells sorted from blood. CDR3 amino acids: CASSEEGQTSTDTQYF. CDR3 nucleotide sequence: TGTGCCAGCAGTGAGGAAGGACAGACTAGCACAGATACGCAGTATTTT. The full variable domain, completed using reference TRBV2 and TRBJ2-3, is EPEVTQTPSHQVTQMGQEVILRCVPISNHLYFYWYRQILGQKVEFLVSFYNNEISEKSEIFDDQFSVERPDGSNFTLKIRSTKLEDSAMYFCASSEEGQTSTDTQYFGPGTRLTVL.